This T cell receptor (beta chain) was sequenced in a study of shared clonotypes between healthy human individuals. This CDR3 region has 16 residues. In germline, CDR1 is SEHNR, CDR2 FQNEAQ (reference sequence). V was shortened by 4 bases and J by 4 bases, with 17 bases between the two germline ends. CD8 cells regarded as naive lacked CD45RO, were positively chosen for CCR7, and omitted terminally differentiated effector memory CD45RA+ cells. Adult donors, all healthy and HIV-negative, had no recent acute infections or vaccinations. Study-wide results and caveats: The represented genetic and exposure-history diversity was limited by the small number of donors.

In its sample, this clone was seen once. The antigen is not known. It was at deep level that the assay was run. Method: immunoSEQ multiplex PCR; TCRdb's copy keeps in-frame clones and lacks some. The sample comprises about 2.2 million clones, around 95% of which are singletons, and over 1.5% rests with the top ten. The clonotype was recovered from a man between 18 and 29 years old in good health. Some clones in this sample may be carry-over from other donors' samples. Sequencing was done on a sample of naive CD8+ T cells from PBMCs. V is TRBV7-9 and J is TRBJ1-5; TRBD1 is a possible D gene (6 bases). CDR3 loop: CASSSNSGTLNQPQHF. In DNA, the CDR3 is TGTGCCAGCAGCTCAAACAGCGGGACACTTAATCAGCCCCAGCATTTT.